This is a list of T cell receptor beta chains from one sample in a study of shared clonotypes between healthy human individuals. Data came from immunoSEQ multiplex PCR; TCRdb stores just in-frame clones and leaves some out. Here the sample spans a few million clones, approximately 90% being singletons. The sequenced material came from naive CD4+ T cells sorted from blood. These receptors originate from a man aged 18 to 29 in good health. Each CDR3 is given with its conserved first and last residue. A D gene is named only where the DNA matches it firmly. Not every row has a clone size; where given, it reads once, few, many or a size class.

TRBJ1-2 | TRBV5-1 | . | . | TGCGCCAGCAGCTTGACGACTTCGGGGGTGGAAGGCTACACCTTC | CASSLTTSGVEGYTF
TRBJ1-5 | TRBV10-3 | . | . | TGTGCCATCAGTGGGACGGGGGGAGACAATCAGCCCCAGCATTTT | CAISGTGGDNQPQHF
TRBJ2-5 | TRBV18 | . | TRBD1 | TGTGCCAGCTCAGGAGGCACAGGGGGCCGAGAGACCCAGTACTTC | CASSGGTGGRETQYF
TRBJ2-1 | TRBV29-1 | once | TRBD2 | TGCAGCGCCCTCCTACTAGCGGGGGCTTACAATGAGCAGTTCTTC | CSALLLAGAYNEQFF
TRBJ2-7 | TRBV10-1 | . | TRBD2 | TGCGCCAGCAGACGGACTAGCAGCTACGAGCAGTACTTC | CASRRTSSYEQYF
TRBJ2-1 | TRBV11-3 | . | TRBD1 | TGTGCCAGCAGAGGACAGGGTTCCTACAATGAGCAGTTCTTC | CASRGQGSYNEQFF
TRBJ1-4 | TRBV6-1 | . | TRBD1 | TGTGCCAGCAGTCATGGACAGGGAAAAGAAAAACTGTTTTTT | CASSHGQGKEKLFF
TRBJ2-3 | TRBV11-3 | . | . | TGTGCCAGCAGTTACGGGGGCAGTAGCACAGATACGCAGTATTTT | CASSYGGSSTDTQYF
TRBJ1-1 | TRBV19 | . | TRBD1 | TGTGCCAGTAGTCCTCCGGGACAGCTTGAAGCTTTCTTT | CASSPPGQLEAFF
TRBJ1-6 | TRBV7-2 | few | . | TGTGCCAGCAGCTTAACTCCTGGGTCACCCCTCCACTTT | CASSLTPGSPLHF
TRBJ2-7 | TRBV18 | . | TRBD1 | TGTGCCAGCTCACCTCGACTGATACAGGGGGACGAGCAGTACTTC | CASSPRLIQGDEQYF
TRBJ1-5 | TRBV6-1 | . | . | TGTGCCAGCCTGGTGACAGCATATAGCAATCAGCCCCAGCATTTT | CASLVTAYSNQPQHF
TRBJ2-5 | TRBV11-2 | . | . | TGTGCCAGCAGCTCATTCAGTCGTCAAGAGACCCAGTACTTC | CASSSFSRQETQYF
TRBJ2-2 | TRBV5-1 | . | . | TGCGCCAGCAGCCTGGCGATGGTCTCCGGGGAGCTGTTTTTT | CASSLAMVSGELFF
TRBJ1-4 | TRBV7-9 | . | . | TGTGCCAGCAGCTTATTAGGGGTCTCAACTAATGAAAAACTGTTTTTT | CASSLLGVSTNEKLFF
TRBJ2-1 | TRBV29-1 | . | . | TGCAGCGTTGAAAAGGACAGTGCTCAAATGCAGTTCTTC | CSVEKDSAQMQFF
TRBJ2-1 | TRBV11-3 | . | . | TGTGCCAGCAGCTTCTTACCCCCGGCCTACAATGAGCAGTTCTTC | CASSFLPPAYNEQFF
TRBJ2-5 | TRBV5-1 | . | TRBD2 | TGCGCCAGCAGCTTTAGCGGGAAGATTTCCAAAAGGGAGGGGGAGACCCAGTACTTC | CASSFSGKISKREGETQYF
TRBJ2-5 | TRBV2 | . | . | TGTGCCAGCAGTGAAAAGGCAGGAATTGATCGGGAGACCCAGTACTTC | CASSEKAGIDRETQYF
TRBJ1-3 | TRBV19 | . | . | TGTGCCAGTAGCTCAGGGGTATTCTCTGGAAACACCATATATTTT | CASSSGVFSGNTIYF
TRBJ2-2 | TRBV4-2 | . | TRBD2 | TGTGCCAGCAGCCAAGATCGAGGGGGACTAGGGGCCGGGGAGCTGTTTTTT | CASSQDRGGLGAGELFF
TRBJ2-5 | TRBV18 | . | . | TGTGCCAGCTCACCCCAGGGGCAAGAGACCCAGTACTTC | CASSPQGQETQYF
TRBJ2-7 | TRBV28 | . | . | TGTGCCAGCAGTCGCTACGAGCAGTACTTC | CASSRYEQYF
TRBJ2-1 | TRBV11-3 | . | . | TGTGCCAGCAGCGGAGGACAAGCGTTGGAGCAGTTCTTC | CASSGGQALEQFF
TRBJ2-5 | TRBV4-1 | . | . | TGCGCCAGCAGCCAAGGTAGCAGGGCCGACTCGGTGACCCAGTACTTC | CASSQGSRADSVTQYF
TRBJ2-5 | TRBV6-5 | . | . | TGTGCCAGCAGCCGCGGGATATCAGGAGAGACCCAGTACTTC | CASSRGISGETQYF
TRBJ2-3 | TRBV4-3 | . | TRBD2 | TGCGCCAGCAGCCAAGCTATCGCTAGCGGGGTCTACACAGATACGCAGTATTTT | CASSQAIASGVYTDTQYF
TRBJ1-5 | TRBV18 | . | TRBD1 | TGTGCCAGCTCACCGGGACAGGGTGGTTATCAGCCCCAGCATTTT | CASSPGQGGYQPQHF
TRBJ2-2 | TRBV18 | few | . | TGTGCCACCTCTTTTGGAGTCACCGGGGAGCTGTTTTTT | CATSFGVTGELFF
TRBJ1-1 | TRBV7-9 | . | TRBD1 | TGTGCCAGCAGTCGGAACCCAGGGGGCACTGAAGCTTTCTTT | CASSRNPGGTEAFF
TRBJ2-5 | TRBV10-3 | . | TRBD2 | TGTGCCATCAGTCTAACTAGCGGGGGACCTCCAGAGTACTTC | CAISLTSGGPPEYF
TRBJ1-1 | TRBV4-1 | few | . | TGCGCCAGCAGCCAAGAGCCGGTCATGAACACTGAAGCTTTCTTT | CASSQEPVMNTEAFF
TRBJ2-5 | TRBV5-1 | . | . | TGCGCCAGCAGCTTCTTCAACTCGCCTCAAGAGACCCAGTACTTC | CASSFFNSPQETQYF
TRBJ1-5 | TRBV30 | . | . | TGTGCCTGGAGTACTGGACAGCAGACCTATAGCAATCAGCCCCAGCATTTT | CAWSTGQQTYSNQPQHF
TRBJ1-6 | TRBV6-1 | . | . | TGTGCCAGCAGTGAATTAGGCCTTTCACCCCTCCACTTT | CASSELGLSPLHF
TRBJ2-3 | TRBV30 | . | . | TGTGCCTGGAGTCCCCAGGCAGATACGCAGTATTTT | CAWSPQADTQYF
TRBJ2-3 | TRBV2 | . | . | TGTGCCAGCAGGTGGCAGGGGATAGAGACAGATACGCAGTATTTT | CASRWQGIETDTQYF
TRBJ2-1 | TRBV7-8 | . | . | TGTGCCAGCAGCTTTACAGGGAACAACAATGAGCAGTTCTTC | CASSFTGNNNEQFF
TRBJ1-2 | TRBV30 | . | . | TGTGCCTGGAGGGGTTCGGGGGGTGGCTACACCTTC | CAWRGSGGGYTF
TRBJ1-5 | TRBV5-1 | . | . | TGCGCCAGCAGCTTGGACGGCAGGGGAGCCCCTGGCAATCAGCCCCAGCATTTT | CASSLDGRGAPGNQPQHF
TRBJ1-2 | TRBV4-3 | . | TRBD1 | TGCGCCAGCAGCCCAGGGGACAGGGCTATACCTGGCTACACCTTC | CASSPGDRAIPGYTF
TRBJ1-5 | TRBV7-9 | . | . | TGTGCCAGCAGTGAAACTTACAATCAGCCCCAGCATTTT | CASSETYNQPQHF
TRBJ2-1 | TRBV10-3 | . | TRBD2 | TGTGCCATCAGTGAGCTAGCGGGAGGGCCTGGTGAGCAGTTCTTC | CAISELAGGPGEQFF
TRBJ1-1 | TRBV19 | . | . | TGTGCCAGTAGTACACAGGGCAAGAACACTGAAGCTTTCTTT | CASSTQGKNTEAFF
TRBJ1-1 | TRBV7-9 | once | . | TGTGCCAGCAGCCCGGCTCAGTTCTCGTATACTTTAGTAGCTTTCTTT | CASSPAQFSYTLVAFF
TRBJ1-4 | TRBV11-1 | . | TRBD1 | TGTGCCAGCAGCGCCGGACAGGGACATGAAAAACTGTTTTTT | CASSAGQGHEKLFF
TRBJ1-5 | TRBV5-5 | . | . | TGTGCCAGCAGCGTCCCGGGTGGACAGCCCCAGCATTTT | CASSVPGGQPQHF
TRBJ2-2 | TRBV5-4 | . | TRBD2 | TGTGCCAGCAGCTTGATCGGGGAGGGGAACACCGGGGAGCTGTTTTTT | CASSLIGEGNTGELFF
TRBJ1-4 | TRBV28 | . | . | TGTGCCAGCCTGACAGGTGCAAGCCCCAATGAAAAACTGTTTTTT | CASLTGASPNEKLFF